This T cell receptor (beta chain) was retrieved from a study of T cell changes during pregnancy in multiple sclerosis. Sequencing was performed with immunoSEQ multiplex PCR; in TCRdb, only in-frame clones are kept and a portion is missing. Here the sample spans tens of thousands of clones, around 90% being singletons. V was pared by 0 bases and J by 5 bases, with 16 bases between. Germline CDR1 is MGHRA and CDR2 is YSYEKL. CDR3 size: 16 residues. Source: peripheral blood, taken in the third trimester of pregnancy. J is TRBJ2-5 and V is TRBV4-1; possibly TRBD1 for D (7 bases). The clonotype was recovered from a female donor in good health, enrolled as a control in a pregnancy study. The CDR3 bases are TGCGCCAGCAGCCAAGAAGGGCAGGGGGACTTGGAGACCCAGTACTTC. Residues: CASSQEGQGDLETQYF.